The clone carrying this T cell receptor beta chain was recorded many times. Its antigen is unidentified. Assembly of TCR beta libraries relied on iRepertoire HTBI primers together with Arm-PCR of CDR3 regions. TCRdb used MiXCR to reprocess the multiplex PCR reads, holding one entry per CDR3 protein. The data show about 200,000 distinct CDR3 sequences, around 17% seen once. This specimen comes from a study of regulatory T cells in long-lasting Graves disease. Study overall: Antithyroid drug intake by newly diagnosed Graves' patients had lasted under 3 months. Study-wide results and caveats: Owing to a sample size that was small, accuracy may have been reduced. Among persistent patients, a larger number of public clonotypes were shared (approximately 3,000) than among newly diagnosed patients (roughly 910).

CDR3 length: 15 residues. CDR1 is SGDLS and CDR2 is YYNGEE in the germline V gene. Trimming took off 0 bases at V and 0 bases at J, with 7 bases between the two ends. The time point: newly diagnosed GD, antithyroid drugs for less than 3 months. Construction of the TCR library relied on RNA isolated from PBMCs. A blood draw put about 10 milliliters of peripheral blood into EDTA tubes. The V and J genes are TRBV9 and TRBJ1-3; no definite D call. The clonotype was recovered from a female donor with Graves disease. This material consisted of peripheral blood mononuclear cells (PBMCs), taken at new diagnosis, from a patient treated with antithyroid drugs. CDR3 sequence: CASSVAGSSGNTIYF. The DNA for the CDR3 is TGTGCCAGCAGCGTAGCCGGGAGCTCTGGAAACACCATATATTTT.